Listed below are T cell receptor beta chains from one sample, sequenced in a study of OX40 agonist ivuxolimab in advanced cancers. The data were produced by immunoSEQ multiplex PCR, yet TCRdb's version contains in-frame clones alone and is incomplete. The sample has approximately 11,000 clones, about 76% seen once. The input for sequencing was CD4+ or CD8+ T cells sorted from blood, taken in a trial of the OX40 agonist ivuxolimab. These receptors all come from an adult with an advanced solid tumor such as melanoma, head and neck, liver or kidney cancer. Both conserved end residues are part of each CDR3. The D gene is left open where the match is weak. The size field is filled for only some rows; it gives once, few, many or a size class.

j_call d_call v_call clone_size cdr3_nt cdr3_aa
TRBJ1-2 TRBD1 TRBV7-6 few TGTGCCAGCAGCCCGTTCGACAGGGGAGACTATGGCTACACCTTC CASSPFDRGDYGYTF
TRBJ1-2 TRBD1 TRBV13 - TGTGCCAGCAGCACAGAGGACAGGGGAGGTGGCTACACCTTC CASSTEDRGGGYTF
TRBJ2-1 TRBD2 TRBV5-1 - TGCGCCAGCAGCTTGACCGGGACTAGCGGGAGTTTTGGTGTGTCCGATGAGCAGTTCTTC CASSLTGTSGSFGVSDEQFF
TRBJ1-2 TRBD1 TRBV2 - TGTGCCAGAGACAGGGTCGACTATGGCTACACCTTC CARDRVDYGYTF
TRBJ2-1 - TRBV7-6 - TGTGCCAGCAGCTTAGCACCGGGGACGCCAGACAATGAGCAGTTCTTC CASSLAPGTPDNEQFF
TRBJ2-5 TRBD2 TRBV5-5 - TGTGCCAGCAGCCAAGATCAGGCTAGCGGGGCAGAGACCCAGTACTTC CASSQDQASGAETQYF
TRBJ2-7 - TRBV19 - TGTGCCAGTAGTCTTGGCGGCGAGCAGTACTTC CASSLGGEQYF
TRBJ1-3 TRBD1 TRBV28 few TGTGCCAGCAGTGATTGGACAGGGCCTGGAAACACCATATATTTT CASSDWTGPGNTIYF
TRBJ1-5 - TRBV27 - TGTGCCAGCAGTTTTACTCAGGGAAGTCAGCCCCAGCATTTT CASSFTQGSQPQHF
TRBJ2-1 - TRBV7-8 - TGTGCCAGCAGTCCACCCCCCATGGGGACCCATGAGCAGTTCTTC CASSPPPMGTHEQFF
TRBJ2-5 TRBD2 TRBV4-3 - TGCGCCAGCAGCCAAGATCGGGCGGGAGGGCCCTCTGAGACCCAGTACTTC CASSQDRAGGPSETQYF
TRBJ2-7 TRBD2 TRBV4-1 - TGCGCCAGCAGCCAAGAGGGTAGCGGGAGGTACGAGCAGTACTTC CASSQEGSGRYEQYF
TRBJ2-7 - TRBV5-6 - TGTGCCAGCAGCGAAGTCGGGGTCTTGAACGAGCAGTACTTC CASSEVGVLNEQYF
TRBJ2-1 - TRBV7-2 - TGTGCCAGCAGCGCCCGGGCCCACGAGAAGGATGAGCAGTTCTTC CASSARAHEKDEQFF
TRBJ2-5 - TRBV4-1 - TGCGCCAGCAGCCAAGAAGGGGGACTGGCCGAGACCCAGTACTTC CASSQEGGLAETQYF
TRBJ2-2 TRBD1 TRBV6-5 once TGTGCCAGCGGGGACAGGGGGCGATATGGCGGGGAGCTGTTTTTT CASGDRGRYGGELFF
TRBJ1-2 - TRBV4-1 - TGCGCCAGCAGCCAAGGAGGGGTCGGAAAATCTAACTATGGCTACACCTTC CASSQGGVGKSNYGYTF
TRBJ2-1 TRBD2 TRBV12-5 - TGTGCTAGTGGATCCGGACTAGCGGGATTAAATGAGCAGTTCTTC CASGSGLAGLNEQFF
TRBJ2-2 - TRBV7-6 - TGTGCCAGCAGCTTATGGGGCGGGGAGCTGTTTTTT CASSLWGGELFF
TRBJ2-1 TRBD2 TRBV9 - TGTGCCAGCAGCGAGGCGGGAGGGCCGGGCAATGAGCAGTTCTTC CASSEAGGPGNEQFF
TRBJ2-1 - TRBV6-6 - TGTGCCAGCAGTATCCGCTCCCGGGACCGCAGCAATGAGCAGTTCTTC CASSIRSRDRSNEQFF
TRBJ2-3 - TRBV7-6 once TGTGCCAGCAGCTTGTCTGAGGGGTCGGCAGATACGCAGTATTTT CASSLSEGSADTQYF
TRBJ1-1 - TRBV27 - TGTGCCAGCAGTTTTGCCGCGACCACTGAAGCTTTCTTT CASSFAATTEAFF
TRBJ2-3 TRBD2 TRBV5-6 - TGTGCCAGCAGCTGGGGGACTAGCGGGAGGCCAGATACGCAGTATTTT CASSWGTSGRPDTQYF
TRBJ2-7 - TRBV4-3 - TGCGCCAGCAGCCCGGAGTCGGATCCCCGGGTTGAGCAGTACTTC CASSPESDPRVEQYF
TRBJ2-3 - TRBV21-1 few TGTGCCAGCAGCAAGGAGGGGCTCACTACGCAGTATTTT CASSKEGLTTQYF
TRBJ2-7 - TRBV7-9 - TGTGCCAGCACCTCAGTCTACGAGCAGTACTTC CASTSVYEQYF
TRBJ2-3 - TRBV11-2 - TGTGCCAGCTTAGCCAGCGGCACAGATACGCAGTATTTT CASLASGTDTQYF
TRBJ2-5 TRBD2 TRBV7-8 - TGTGCCAGCAGCTCGAGGCTAGCGGAGCAAGAGACCCAGTACTTC CASSSRLAEQETQYF
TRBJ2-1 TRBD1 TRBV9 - TGTGCCAGCGGTGAGTCCCGGACAGGGTGGAATGAGCAGTTCTTC CASGESRTGWNEQFF
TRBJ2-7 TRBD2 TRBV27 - TGTGCCAGCAGTTGGGGACTGATAACTAGCGGGAGTATGTACGAGCAGTACTTC CASSWGLITSGSMYEQYF
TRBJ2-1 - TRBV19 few TGTGCCAGTAGCCTTTTAGTGGGGTCCTCCTACAATGAGCAGTTCTTC CASSLLVGSSYNEQFF
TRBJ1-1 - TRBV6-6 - TGTGCCAGCAGTAGGGAGGGGCGATGGACTGAAGCTTTCTTT CASSREGRWTEAFF
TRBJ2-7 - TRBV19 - TGTGCCAGTAGTATAGATACAAGGGCAGTGGGGTGGAACGAGCAGTACTTC CASSIDTRAVGWNEQYF
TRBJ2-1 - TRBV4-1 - TGCGCCAGCAGCCAAGATCCAAGGGGGGAGCAGTTCTTC CASSQDPRGEQFF
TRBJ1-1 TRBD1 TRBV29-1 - TGCAGCGTTGAAGGAGGGGGACAGGGGGTGGTGAGCACTGAAGCTTTCTTT CSVEGGGQGVVSTEAFF
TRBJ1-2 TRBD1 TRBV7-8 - TGTGCCAGCAGCCCCCCGGGGAGGGGGCGAAGCTACACCTTC CASSPPGRGRSYTF
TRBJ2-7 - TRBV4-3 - TGCGCCAGCAGCCAAGACCCACAGACATCCTACGAGCAGTACTTC CASSQDPQTSYEQYF
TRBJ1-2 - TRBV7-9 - TGTGCCAGCAGCTTAGACCTGGGGTGGAACTATGGCTACACCTTC CASSLDLGWNYGYTF
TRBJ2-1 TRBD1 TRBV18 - TGTGCCAGCTCACCAAGTAAGGGACAGGGGCCCTACAATGAGCAGTTCTTC CASSPSKGQGPYNEQFF
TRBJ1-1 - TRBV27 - TGTGCCAGCAGTCCCGGTGCCGCAACTGAAGCTTTCTTT CASSPGAATEAFF
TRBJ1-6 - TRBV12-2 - TGTGCAAGTCGCTTAGCGTCTAACTCACCCCTCCACTTT CASRLASNSPLHF
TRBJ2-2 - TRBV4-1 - TGCGCCAGCAGCCAATCCCTTGACACCGGGGAGCTGTTTTTT CASSQSLDTGELFF
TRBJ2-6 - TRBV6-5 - TGTGCCAGCAGTTACTCTTCCGACTCTGGGGCCAACGTCCTGACTTTC CASSYSSDSGANVLTF
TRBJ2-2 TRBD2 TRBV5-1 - TGCGCCAGCAGCCTTTGGACTAGCGCGAACACCGGGGAGCTGTTTTTT CASSLWTSANTGELFF
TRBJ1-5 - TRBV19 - TGTGCCAGTAGTATTCTAGGAGGGGGGACACAGCCCCAGCATTTT CASSILGGGTQPQHF
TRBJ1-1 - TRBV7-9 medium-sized TGTGCCAGCAGCTTAGCGTCGACAGGAAGTGAAGCTTTCTTT CASSLASTGSEAFF
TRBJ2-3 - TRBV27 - TGTGCCAGCAGTTCAATCTCTGGGGATACGCAGTATTTT CASSSISGDTQYF
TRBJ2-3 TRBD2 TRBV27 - TGTGCCAGCACTTCTTTGGGGAGGGCCACCACAGATACGCAGTATTTT CASTSLGRATTDTQYF
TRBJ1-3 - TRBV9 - TGTGCCAGCAGCCCGCCGAGGGGAAACACCATATATTTT CASSPPRGNTIYF
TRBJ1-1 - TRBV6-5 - TGTGCCAGCTGGCAAGGATTCGAAGCTTTCTTT CASWQGFEAFF
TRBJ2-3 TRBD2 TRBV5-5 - TGTGCCAGCAGCCCTGTCCTAGCGGATGGCACACATACGCAGTATTTT CASSPVLADGTHTQYF
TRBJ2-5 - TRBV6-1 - TGTGCCAGCAGTGAGCTCGGACGGGGAGGAGGAGAGACCCAGTACTTC CASSELGRGGGETQYF
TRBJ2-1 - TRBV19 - TGTGCCAGTAGTTACGTTCACGGCAATGAGCAGTTCTTC CASSYVHGNEQFF
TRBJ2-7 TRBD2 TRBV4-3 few TGCGCCAGCAGCCAGGAGGGTAGCGGGAGATACGAGCAGTACTTC CASSQEGSGRYEQYF
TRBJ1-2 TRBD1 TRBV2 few TGTGCCAGGGACAGGGCTAACTATGGCTACACCTTC CARDRANYGYTF
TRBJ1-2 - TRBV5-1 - TGCGCCAGCAGCCTAGACAGCTTTTCTAACTATGGCTACACCTTC CASSLDSFSNYGYTF
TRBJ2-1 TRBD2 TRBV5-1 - TGCGCCAGCAGCTTGGCCTCTAGCGGGATCAATGAGCAGTTCTTC CASSLASSGINEQFF
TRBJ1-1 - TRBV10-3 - TGTGCCATCAGTGAGTTGTGGGGGAACACTGAAGCTTTCTTT CAISELWGNTEAFF
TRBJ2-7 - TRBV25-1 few TGTGCCAGCAGTGAAACTCTAGTCTACGAGCAGTACTTC CASSETLVYEQYF